The 21 T cell receptor beta chains listed next were all sequenced from one sample in a study of T cell repertoires in chronic hepatitis B. Produced via immunoSEQ multiplex PCR; TCRdb's table is partial and in-frame only. Of 400 to 500 clones listed, approximately 78% were seen once; the top ten hold approximately 47%. Material for sequencing was total CD8+ T cells from PBMCs. The receptors were gathered from a human donor with chronic hepatitis B virus infection.

Relative to its sample, this clone is hyperexpanded. This rearrangement joins TRBV6-5 to TRBJ1-1; TRBD1 might be the D (5 bases). In germline, CDR1 is MNHEY, CDR2 SVGAGI. The CDR3 is made up of 14 amino acids. Trimming removed 0 bases at V and 1 base at J, with 6 bases between. The CDR3 sequence: CASSYSGTNTEAFF. The CDR3 bases are TGTGCCAGCAGTTACTCCGGGACGAACACTGAAGCTTTCTTT.

This clone was observed a few times. The CDR3 region is CASSSLASQETQYF. The CDR3 nucleotides read TGTGCCAGCAGTTCTCTAGCGTCCCAAGAGACCCAGTACTTC. The chain joins TRBV2 to TRBJ2-5; a possible D gene is TRBD2 (6 bases). The CDR3 consists of 14 residues. V dropped 5 bases and J dropped 1 base, with 11 bases sitting between them. Germline V gives CDR1 SNHLY, CDR2 FYNNEI.

This clone is classed as hyperexpanded. The chain carries TRBV27 and TRBJ1-1, with unresolved D. This CDR3 is built from 14 residues. V shed 1 base and J shed 2 bases, with 8 bases lying between them. Germline CDR1 and CDR2: MNHEY and SMNVEV (reference sequence). CDR3 bases: TGTGCCAGCAGTTTATTAGCAGCTAACACTGAAGCTTTCTTT. Its translation: CASSLLAANTEAFF.

The chain links TRBV28 to TRBJ1-5, with a weak D call TRBD1 (5 bases). V was cut by 5 bases and J by 3 bases, with 14 bases left in between. CDR3 length: 15 amino acids. The germline V gene has CDR1 MDHEN and CDR2 SYDVKM. This chain's CDR3 is CASSAWDGANQPQHF. In DNA form, the CDR3 reads TGTGCCAGCAGTGCCTGGGACGGAGCCAATCAGCCCCAGCATTTT.

This sequence joins TRBV7-3 and TRBJ1-2, with a tentative D call TRBD1 (6 bases). Per the germline V gene, CDR1 is SGHTA and CDR2 is FQGTGA. This CDR3 is 17 amino acids long. The V end lost 5 bases, the J end lost 7 bases, and 26 bases lay between the germline ends. CDR3 loop: CASSATPTRGPDSGYTF. The CDR3, as DNA: TGTGCCAGCAGCGCAACCCCCACCAGGGGCCCGGACTCTGGCTACACCTTC.

V and J are TRBV6-1 and TRBJ1-4; D remains ambiguous. The CDR3 covers 15 residues. The germline V gene has CDR1 MNHNS and CDR2 SASEGT. V lost 6 bases and J 1 base, leaving 12 bases between the germline ends. CDR3 nucleotides: TGTGCCAGCAGCCCTTTTTCCGGAACTAATGAAAAACTGTTTTTT. Translating it yields CASSPFSGTNEKLFF.

CDR3 in DNA: TGTGCCAGCAGCTCCTCCAGACTCAACAGGGGGGTTTCAAGCTCTGCTGAGCAGTTCTTC. This codes for CASSSSRLNRGVSSSAEQFF. The gene calls are TRBV13 and TRBJ2-1; 8 nucleotides align to TRBD1. The V segment lost 4 bases and the J segment 9 bases; nucleotides outside the gene matches: 26. Germline V gene lookup returns CDR1 PRHDT and CDR2 FYEKMQ (reference sequence). The CDR3 length is 20 residues.

The rearrangement uses TRBV2 and TRBJ1-5, with D unresolved. Looked up from germline, CDR1 is SNHLY and CDR2 is FYNNEI. The CDR3 consists of 15 residues. V was trimmed by 2 bases and J by 0 bases, leaving 8 bases between them. The CDR3 DNA reads as TGTGCCAGCAGTGAAACAGCATATAGCAATCAGCCCCAGCATTTT. Protein sequence: CASSETAYSNQPQHF.

The gene calls are TRBV30 and TRBJ1-5, with 10 nucleotides matching TRBD1. Germline V gives CDR1 GTSNPN, CDR2 SVGIG (reference sequence). The CDR3 is 13 residues long. J lost 4 bases, V lost 6 bases, and 3 bases had no gene match. The CDR3 DNA sequence: TGTGCCTGTATGGGACAGGGGAATCAGCCCCAGCATTTT. Translated, it gives CACMGQGNQPQHF.

The V gene is TRBV18, the J gene TRBJ2-6; possible D gene TRBD1, 6 bases. The germline V gene has CDR1 KGHSH and CDR2 LQKENI. The CDR3 spans 21 residues. Trimming left V 0 bases short and J 0 bases short, with 21 bases between. The CDR3 spells CASSPPDGQGSAPSGANVLTF. CDR3 coding DNA: TGTGCCAGCTCACCACCGGATGGGCAGGGGTCTGCCCCCTCTGGGGCCAACGTCCTGACTTTC.

V gene TRBV9 combines with J gene TRBJ1-1, with D unclear. Germline V gene data show CDR1 as SGDLS and CDR2 as YYNGEE. The ends were cut back, 3 bases at V and 1 base at J, with 13 bases in the middle. This CDR3 is built from 15 residues. CDR3 loop: CASSGGGGTNTEAFF. CDR3 in DNA: TGTGCCAGCAGCGGTGGAGGAGGAACGAACACTGAAGCTTTCTTT.

This clone was seen a few times. The genes are TRBV27 and TRBJ2-7; tentatively, D is TRBD2 (6 bases). Trimming pared 3 bases from V and 3 bases from J, leaving 15 bases between. Per germline, CDR1 MNHEY and CDR2 SMNVEV (reference sequence). The CDR3 is made up of 15 amino acids. CDR3 DNA: TGTGCCAGCAGTTTTGGAGGGGCCGCCTTCTACGAGCAGTACTTC. This gives the protein CASSFGGAAFYEQYF.

J is TRBJ2-2 and V is TRBV5-5; possibly TRBD2 for D (5 bases). This CDR3 comprises 13 residues. V was cut by 4 bases and J by 5 bases, with 9 bases left in between. Per the germline V gene, CDR1 is SGHKS and CDR2 is YYEKEE (reference sequence). The DNA for the CDR3 is TGTGCCAGCAGCCTGGGCGGGACCGGGGAGCTGTTTTTT. It is translated as CASSLGGTGELFF.

This chain uses TRBV28 with TRBJ2-3, with D tentatively TRBD1 (6 bases). CDR1 and CDR2 (germline): MDHEN, SYDVKM. The V end lost 6 bases, the J end lost 2 bases, and 21 bases lay between the germline ends. This CDR3 has 17 residues. The DNA of the CDR3 is TGTGCCAGCAGGTACCTGCTACAGGGAAGCGACACAGATACGCAGTATTTT. Its protein product is CASRYLLQGSDTDTQYF. Supplemented by reference TRBV28 and TRBJ2-3, the full variable domain reads DVKVTQSSRYLVKRTGEKVFLECVQDMDHENMFWYRQDPGLGLRLIYFSYDVKMKEKGDIPEGYSVSREKKERFSLILESASTNQTSMYLCASRYLLQGSDTDTQYFGPGTRLTVL.

In its sample, this clone was seen once. CDR3 sequence: CASLGQGHNGYTF. The CDR3 nucleotides are TGTGCCAGCTTAGGACAGGGGCACAATGGCTACACCTTC. This chain connects TRBV5-6 to TRBJ1-2; TRBD1 matches at 9 bases. J gave up 6 bases and V 7 bases, and 7 bases lay outside the gene matches. The CDR3 loop spans 13 amino acids. The germline V gene encodes CDR1 SGHDT and CDR2 YYEEEE.

V usage is TRBV2 and J usage is TRBJ2-1; D not certain. From germline, CDR1 is SNHLY and CDR2 FYNNEI. Between the trimmed V and J ends, which lost 4 bases and 5 bases, there was a span of 9 bases. CDR3 length: 13 residues. The CDR3 DNA follows: TGTGCCAGCAGTGGGGTAGCCGACAATGAGCAGTTCTTC. Protein sequence: CASSGVADNEQFF.

The chain has TRBV10-1 and TRBJ2-1; 8 nucleotides line up with TRBD2. The CDR3 consists of 15 residues. Germline V lookup: CDR1 WNHNN, CDR2 SYGVQD (reference sequence). Trimming removed 0 bases from V and 5 bases from J; junction bases left unmatched: 3. The CDR3 sequence: CASSESSGRHNEQFF. As DNA, the CDR3 is TGCGCCAGCAGTGAGTCAAGCGGGAGACACAATGAGCAGTTCTTC.

In its sample, this clone was seen once. The V and J genes are TRBV6-5 and TRBJ2-7, with no clear D. V lost 0 bases to trimming and J lost 1 base, with 10 bases between them. The CDR3 has 15 amino acids. CDR1 MNHEY and CDR2 SVGAGI come from the germline V gene. The CDR3 nucleotides read TGTGCCAGCAGTTACTCGCCGATGTCTTCCTACGAGCAGTACTTC. Translated, it gives CASSYSPMSSYEQYF.

This chain links TRBV7-9 with TRBJ1-2; 7 bases match TRBD1. The junction had 10 bases not matched to a gene; V was cut back by 5 bases and J by 4 bases. CDR3 length equals 15 residues. From germline, CDR1 is SEHNR and CDR2 FQNEAQ (reference sequence). CDR3: CASSLPTGLTYGYTF. The CDR3 coding sequence is TGTGCCAGCAGCCTCCCGACAGGGTTAACCTATGGCTACACCTTC.

This clone was counted once. The DNA for the CDR3 is TGTGCCAGCAGCTTACGCGGGGGGGCCGGTGAGCAGTTCTTC. Translating gives CASSLRGGAGEQFF. J is TRBJ2-1 and V is TRBV5-4; TRBD2 aligns across 9 bases. Germline CDR1 is SGHNT and CDR2 is YYREEE (reference sequence). This CDR3 is 14 amino acids long. Trimming took 2 bases from V and 9 from J; bases not matched to a gene: 6. The whole variable domain, remainder taken from reference TRBV5-4 and TRBJ2-1, is ETGVTQSPTHLIKTRGQQVTLRCSSQSGHNTVSWYQQALGQGPQFIFQYYREEENGRGNFPPRFSGLQFPNYSSELNVNALELDDSALYLCASSLRGGAGEQFFGPGTRLTVL.

This clone came up a few times. The V gene is TRBV6-1, the J gene TRBJ1-2; 7 nucleotides match TRBD1. V lost 1 base, J lost 4 bases, and 6 bases stayed unmatched. The CDR3 totals 15 residues. Germline V gives CDR1 MNHNS, CDR2 SASEGT. This CDR3 reads CASSEVRGLGYGYTF. CDR3 bases: TGTGCCAGCAGTGAAGTTAGGGGGCTGGGCTATGGCTACACCTTC.